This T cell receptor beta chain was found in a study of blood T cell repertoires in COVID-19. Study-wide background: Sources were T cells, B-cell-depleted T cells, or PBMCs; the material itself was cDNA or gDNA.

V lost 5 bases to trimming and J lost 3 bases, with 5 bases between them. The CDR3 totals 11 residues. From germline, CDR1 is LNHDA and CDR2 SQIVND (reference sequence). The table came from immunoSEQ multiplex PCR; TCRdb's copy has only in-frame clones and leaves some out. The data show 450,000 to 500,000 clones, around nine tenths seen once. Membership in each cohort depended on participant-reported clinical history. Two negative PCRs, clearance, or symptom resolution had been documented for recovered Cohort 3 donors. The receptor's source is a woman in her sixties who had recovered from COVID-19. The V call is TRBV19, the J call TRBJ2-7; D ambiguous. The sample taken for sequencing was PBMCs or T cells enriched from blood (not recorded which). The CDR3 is CASSSHYEQYF. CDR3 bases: TGTGCCAGTAGTTCCCACTACGAGCAGTACTTC.